This T cell receptor (beta chain) comes out of a study of patients and donors after allogeneic stem cell transplantation. From the RT-PCR reads, TCRdb called clonotypes with MiXCR, one entry per CDR3 protein. Among roughly 140,000 distinct CDR3 sequences, approximately 35% were seen once, and the ten largest hold around 50%. Germline lookup yields CDR1 DFQATT and CDR2 SNEGSKA (reference sequence). Unmatched junction bases numbered 8, after V lost 2 bases and J lost 6 bases. CDR3 length: 14 residues. This sequence was found in a human donor who was either an allogeneic HSCT recipient or a stem cell or donor lymphocyte infusion donor (not recorded which). It is not recorded whose cells these are; they may come from a transplant donor. The specimen was blood, either unsorted or a sorted T cell fraction (not recorded which). The rearrangement joins TRBV20-1 to TRBJ2-3; 7 bases line up with TRBD1. The CDR3 is CSARWDSLGDTQYF. CDR3 in DNA: TGCAGTGCTAGATGGGACAGTTTGGGGGATACGCAGTATTTT.